This T cell receptor (beta chain) was captured by sequencing in a study of CD4 T cells in relation to SARS-CoV-2 and coronaviruses. Study observations and caveats: Crossreactive clones expanded significantly less to SARS-CoV-2 than monoreactive clones. The cross-reactivity analysis covered only spike protein, not other viral proteins. In approximately 71% of donors, memory CD4+ clonotypes crossrecognized SARS-CoV-2 and at least one common cold coronavirus spike.

V was trimmed by 4 bases and J by 2 bases, leaving 12 bases between them. This CDR3 spans 15 amino acids. Germline lookup yields CDR1 SGHDN and CDR2 FVKESK. A word on this clone: The antigen is not known.

CD4+ T cells from unexposed donors were obtained before the COVID-19 pandemic (2011-2018). Method: immunoSEQ multiplex PCR; TCRdb's copy keeps in-frame clones and lacks some. The repertoire holds around 70,000 clones, with 75% to 90% as singletons. The chain combines TRBV14 with TRBJ2-1; D unresolved. The receptor was isolated from a human donor in good health. Input material: memory CD4+ T cells from PBMCs. CDR3 residues: CASSPPATAYNEQFF. As DNA, the CDR3 is TGTGCCAGCAGCCCCCCAGCGACTGCCTACAATGAGCAGTTCTTC.